The present T cell receptor (beta chain) was sequenced within a study of cytomegalovirus exposure and HLA in healthy donors. Study results and limitations: Within the approximately 110 validation repertoires, first-cohort TCR clusters tended to co-occur, according to a later analysis.

CDR1 is SEHNR, CDR2 FQNEAQ, per germline (reference sequence). Losses at the gene ends were 4 bases for V and 4 bases for J; bases not matched to a gene: 4. The CDR3 runs to 16 residues. To note about this clone: The antigen is undetermined.

Repertoires were generated with immunoSEQ multiplex PCR, while TCRdb's copy carries only in-frame clones and drops some. The sample lists 71,000 or so clones, 94% seen once, with roughly 1% in the top ten. The sequenced material came from PBMCs. The genes are TRBV7-9 and TRBJ2-3; 14 nucleotides match TRBD2. The sequence was collected from a young woman in good health and CMV-seronegative. CDR3 DNA sequence: TGTGCCAGCAGCTCGGCGACTAGCGGGAGGGCAGATACGCAGTATTTT. Translation: CASSSATSGRADTQYF.